This T cell receptor (beta chain) was retrieved from a study of cytomegalovirus exposure and HLA in healthy donors. Amplification used 60 Vbeta primers and 13 Jbeta primers. TCRdb's copy holds only in-frame clones and misses some; the assay was immunoSEQ multiplex PCR. Seen in this sample are tens of thousands of clones; the ten most common clones hold 0.58%. J gave up 5 bases and V 0 bases, and 6 bases lay outside the gene matches. The length of the CDR3 is 15 residues. Germline CDR1 reads SGHRS; CDR2 reads YFSETQ. Notes on the study in general: TCR beta V segments were, for the most part, productive about 90% or about 30% of the time in an earlier analysis. Later analysis identified 16,951 TCR beta sequences associated with HLA alleles, using a false discovery rate threshold of 0.05. For TCR beta chains, V- and J-gene trimming was later linked to a missense DCLRE1C variant.

Regarding this clone: Its specificity is not known.

This sequence originates from a man over 45 in good health and CMV-seronegative. The sequencing sample was made of PBMCs. The rearrangement joins TRBV5-1 to TRBJ2-7, with 9 bases aligning to TRBD1. The CDR3 loop is CASSLGIQGANEQYF. For the CDR3, the DNA is TGCGCCAGCAGCTTGGGTATACAGGGGGCCAACGAGCAGTACTTC.